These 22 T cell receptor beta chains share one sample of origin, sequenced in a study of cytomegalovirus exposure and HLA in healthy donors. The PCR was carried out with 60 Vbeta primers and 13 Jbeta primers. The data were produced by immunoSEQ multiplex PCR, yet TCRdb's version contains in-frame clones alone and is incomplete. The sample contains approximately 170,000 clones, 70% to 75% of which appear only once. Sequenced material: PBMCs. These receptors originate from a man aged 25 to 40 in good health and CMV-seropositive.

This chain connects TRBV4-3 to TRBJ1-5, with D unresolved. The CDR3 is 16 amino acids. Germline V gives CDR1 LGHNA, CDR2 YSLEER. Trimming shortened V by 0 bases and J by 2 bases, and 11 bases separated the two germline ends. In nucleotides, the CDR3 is TGCGCCAGCAGCCAAGATGGTGGGAGGGGCAATCAGCCCCAGCATTTT. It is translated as CASSQDGGRGNQPQHF.

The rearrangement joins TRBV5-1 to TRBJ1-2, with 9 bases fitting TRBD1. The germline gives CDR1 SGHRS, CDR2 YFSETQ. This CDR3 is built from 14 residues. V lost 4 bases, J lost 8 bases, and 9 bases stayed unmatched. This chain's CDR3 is CASSAAGTGYGYTF. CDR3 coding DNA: TGCGCCAGCAGCGCCGCCGGGACAGGGTACGGCTACACCTTC. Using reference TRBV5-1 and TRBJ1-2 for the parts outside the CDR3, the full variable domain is KAGVTQTPRYLIKTRGQQVTLSCSPISGHRSVSWYQQTPGQGLQFLFEYFSETQRNKGNFPGRFSGRQFSNSRSEMNVSTLELGDSALYLCASSAAGTGYGYTFGSGTRLTVV.

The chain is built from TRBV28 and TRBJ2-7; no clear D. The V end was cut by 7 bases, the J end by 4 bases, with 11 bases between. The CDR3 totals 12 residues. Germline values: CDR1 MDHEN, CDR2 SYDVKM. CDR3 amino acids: CASNSFSYEQYF. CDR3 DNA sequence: TGTGCCAGCAACTCCTTTTCGTACGAGCAGTACTTC.

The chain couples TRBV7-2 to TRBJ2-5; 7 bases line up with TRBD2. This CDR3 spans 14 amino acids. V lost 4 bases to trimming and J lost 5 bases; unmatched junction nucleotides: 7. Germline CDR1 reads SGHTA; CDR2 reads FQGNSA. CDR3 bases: TGTGCCAGCAGCTCACGCGGGAGAGGGGAGACCCAGTACTTC. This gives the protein CASSSRGRGETQYF.

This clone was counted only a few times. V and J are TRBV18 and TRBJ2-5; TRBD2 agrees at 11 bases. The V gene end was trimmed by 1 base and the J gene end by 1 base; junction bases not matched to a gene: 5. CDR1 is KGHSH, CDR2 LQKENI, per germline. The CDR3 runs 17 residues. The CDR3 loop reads CASSPLAGGSAQETQYF. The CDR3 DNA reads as TGTGCCAGCTCACCACTAGCGGGAGGGTCAGCCCAAGAGACCCAGTACTTC. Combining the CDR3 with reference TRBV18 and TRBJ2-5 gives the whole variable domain NAGVMQNPRHLVRRRGQEARLRCSPMKGHSHVYWYRQLPEEGLKFMVYLQKENIIDESGMPKERFSAEFPKEGPSILRIQQVVRGDSAAYFCASSPLAGGSAQETQYFGPGTRLLVL.

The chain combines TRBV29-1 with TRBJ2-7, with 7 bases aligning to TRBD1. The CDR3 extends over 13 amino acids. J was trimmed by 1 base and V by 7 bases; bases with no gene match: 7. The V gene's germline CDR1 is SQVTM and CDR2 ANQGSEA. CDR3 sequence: CSAGDSSSYEQYF. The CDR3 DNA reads TGCAGCGCCGGGGACAGTTCTTCCTACGAGCAGTACTTC.

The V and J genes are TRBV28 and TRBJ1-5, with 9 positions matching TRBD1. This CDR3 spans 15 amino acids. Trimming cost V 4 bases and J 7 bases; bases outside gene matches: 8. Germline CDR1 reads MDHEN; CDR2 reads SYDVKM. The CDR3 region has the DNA TGTGCCAGCAGTTCTAGGGACAGGGTGGCCCAGCCCCAGCATTTT. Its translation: CASSSRDRVAQPQHF.

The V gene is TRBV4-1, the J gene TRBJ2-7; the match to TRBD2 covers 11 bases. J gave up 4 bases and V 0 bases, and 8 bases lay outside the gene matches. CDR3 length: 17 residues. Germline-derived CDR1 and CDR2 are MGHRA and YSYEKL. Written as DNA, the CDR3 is TGCGCCAGCAGCCAAGACGCTAGTACTAGCGGGAGATACGAGCAGTACTTC. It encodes CASSQDASTSGRYEQYF.

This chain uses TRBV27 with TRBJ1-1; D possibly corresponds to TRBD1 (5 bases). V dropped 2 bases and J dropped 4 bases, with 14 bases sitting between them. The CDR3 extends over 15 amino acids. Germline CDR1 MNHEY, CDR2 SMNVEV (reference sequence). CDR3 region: CASSLNSGGGTEAFF. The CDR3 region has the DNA TGTGCCAGCAGTTTAAATTCTGGGGGGGGCACTGAAGCTTTCTTT.

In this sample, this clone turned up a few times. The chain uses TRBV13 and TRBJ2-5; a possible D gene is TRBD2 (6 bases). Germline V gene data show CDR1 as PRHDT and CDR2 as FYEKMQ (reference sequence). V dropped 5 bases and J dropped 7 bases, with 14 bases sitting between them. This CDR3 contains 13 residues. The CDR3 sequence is CASSTRARGTQYF. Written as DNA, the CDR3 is TGTGCCAGCAGCACACGGGCGCGGGGGACCCAGTACTTC.

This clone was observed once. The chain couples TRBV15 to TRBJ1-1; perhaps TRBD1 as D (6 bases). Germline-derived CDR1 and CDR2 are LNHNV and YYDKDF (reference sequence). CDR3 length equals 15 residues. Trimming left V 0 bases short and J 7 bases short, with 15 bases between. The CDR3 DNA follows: TGTGCCACCAGCAGAGATTTAGGGGGTCCGGGTGAAGCTTTCTTT. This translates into CATSRDLGGPGEAFF.

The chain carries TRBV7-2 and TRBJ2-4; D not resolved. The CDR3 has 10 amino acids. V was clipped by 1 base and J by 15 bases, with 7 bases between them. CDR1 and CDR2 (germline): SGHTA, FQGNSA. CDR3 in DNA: TGTGCCAGCAGCTTAGGAGGATCGTACTTC. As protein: CASSLGGSYF. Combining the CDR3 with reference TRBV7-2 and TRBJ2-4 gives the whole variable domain GAGVSQSPSNKVTEKGKDVELRCDPISGHTALYWYRQSLGQGLEFLIYFQGNSAPDKSGLPSDRFSAERTGGSVSTLTIQRTQQEDSAVYLCASSLGGSYFGAGTRLSVL.

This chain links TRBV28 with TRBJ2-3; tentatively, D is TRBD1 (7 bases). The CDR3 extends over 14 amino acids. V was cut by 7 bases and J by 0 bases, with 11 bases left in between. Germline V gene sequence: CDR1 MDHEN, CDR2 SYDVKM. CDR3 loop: CASNQGGSTDTQYF. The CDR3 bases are TGTGCCAGCAACCAGGGGGGCAGCACAGATACGCAGTATTTT.

The DNA of the CDR3 is TGTGCCAGTAGTATAGATCGGGGACAGGCTAGGAGTAGCAATCAGCCCCAGCATTTT. Its translation: CASSIDRGQARSSNQPQHF. The V gene is TRBV19, the J gene TRBJ1-5; 8 bases are a match to TRBD1. The CDR3 sequence is 19 residues long. V shed 0 bases and J 0 bases; nucleotides not matched to a gene: 10. Germline lookup yields CDR1 LNHDA and CDR2 SQIVND (reference sequence).

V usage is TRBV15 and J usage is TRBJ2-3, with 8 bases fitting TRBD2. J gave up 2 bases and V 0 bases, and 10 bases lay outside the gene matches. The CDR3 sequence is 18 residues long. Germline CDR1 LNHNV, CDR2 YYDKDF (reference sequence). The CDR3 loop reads CATSRDGGGSLLTDTQYF. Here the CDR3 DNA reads TGTGCCACCAGCAGAGATGGCGGGGGGTCTCTTCTCACAGATACGCAGTATTTT.

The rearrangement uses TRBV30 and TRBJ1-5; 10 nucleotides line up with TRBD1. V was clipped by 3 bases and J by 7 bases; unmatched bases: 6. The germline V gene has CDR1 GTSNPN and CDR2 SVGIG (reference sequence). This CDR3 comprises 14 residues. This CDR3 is CAWRGQGWGQPQHF. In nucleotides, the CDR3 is TGTGCCTGGAGGGGACAGGGGTGGGGGCAGCCCCAGCATTTT.

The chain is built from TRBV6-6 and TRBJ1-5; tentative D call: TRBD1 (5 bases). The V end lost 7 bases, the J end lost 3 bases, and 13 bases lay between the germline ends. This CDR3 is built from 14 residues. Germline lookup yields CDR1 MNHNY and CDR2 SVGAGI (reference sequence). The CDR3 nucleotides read TGTGCCAGCACCATAAGACAGTACAATCAGCCCCAGCATTTT. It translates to CASTIRQYNQPQHF.

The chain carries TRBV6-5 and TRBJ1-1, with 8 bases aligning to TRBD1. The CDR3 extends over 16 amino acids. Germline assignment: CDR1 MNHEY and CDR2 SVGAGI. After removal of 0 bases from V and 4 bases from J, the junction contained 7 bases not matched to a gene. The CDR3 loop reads CASSYSNTGGATEAFF. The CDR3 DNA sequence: TGTGCCAGCAGTTACTCGAATACAGGGGGGGCCACTGAAGCTTTCTTT.

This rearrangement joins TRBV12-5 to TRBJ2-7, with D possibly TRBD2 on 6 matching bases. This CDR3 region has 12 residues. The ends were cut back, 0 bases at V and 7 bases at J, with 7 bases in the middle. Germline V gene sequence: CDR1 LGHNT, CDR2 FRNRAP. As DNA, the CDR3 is TGTGCTAGTGGTTTGGTACGGGGGGAGCAGTACTTC. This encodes CASGLVRGEQYF. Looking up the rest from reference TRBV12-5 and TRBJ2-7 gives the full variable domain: DARVTQTPRHKVTEMGQEVTMRCQPILGHNTVFWYRQTMMQGLELLAYFRNRAPLDDSGMPKDRFSAEMPDATLATLKIQPSEPRDSAVYFCASGLVRGEQYFGPGTRLTVT.

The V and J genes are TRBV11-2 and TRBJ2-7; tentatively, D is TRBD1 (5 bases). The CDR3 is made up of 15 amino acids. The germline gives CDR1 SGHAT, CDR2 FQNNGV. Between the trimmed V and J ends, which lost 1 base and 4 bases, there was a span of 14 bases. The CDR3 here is CASSLVQGAGYEQYF. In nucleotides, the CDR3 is TGTGCCAGCAGCTTAGTTCAAGGGGCAGGTTACGAGCAGTACTTC.

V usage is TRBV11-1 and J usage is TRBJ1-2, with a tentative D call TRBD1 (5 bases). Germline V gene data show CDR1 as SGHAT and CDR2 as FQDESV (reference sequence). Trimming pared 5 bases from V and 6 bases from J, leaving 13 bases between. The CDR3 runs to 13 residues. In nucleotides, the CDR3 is TGTGCCAGCAGCGGGGGGTGGCGTAATGGCTACACCTTC. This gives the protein CASSGGWRNGYTF.

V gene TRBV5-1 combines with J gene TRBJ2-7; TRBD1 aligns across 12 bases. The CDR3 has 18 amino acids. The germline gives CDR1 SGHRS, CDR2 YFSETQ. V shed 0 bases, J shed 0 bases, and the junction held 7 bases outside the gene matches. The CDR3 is CASSLGGTGGLSSYEQYF. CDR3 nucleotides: TGCGCCAGCAGCTTGGGGGGGACAGGGGGCCTCTCCTCCTACGAGCAGTACTTC.